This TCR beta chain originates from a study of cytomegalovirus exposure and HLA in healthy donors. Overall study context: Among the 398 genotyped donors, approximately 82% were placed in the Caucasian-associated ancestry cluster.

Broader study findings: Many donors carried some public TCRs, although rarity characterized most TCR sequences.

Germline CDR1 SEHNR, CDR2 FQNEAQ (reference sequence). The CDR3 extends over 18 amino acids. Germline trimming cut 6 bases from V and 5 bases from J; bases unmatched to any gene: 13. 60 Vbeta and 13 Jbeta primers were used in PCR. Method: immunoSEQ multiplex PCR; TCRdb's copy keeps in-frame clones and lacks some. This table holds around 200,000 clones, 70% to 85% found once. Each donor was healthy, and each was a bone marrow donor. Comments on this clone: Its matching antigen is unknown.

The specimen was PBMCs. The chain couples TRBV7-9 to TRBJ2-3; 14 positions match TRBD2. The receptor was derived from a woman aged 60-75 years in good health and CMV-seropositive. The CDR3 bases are TGTGCCAGCAGTCCGACTAGCGGGAGGGCGCTTCAGCTAGATACGCAGTATTTT. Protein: CASSPTSGRALQLDTQYF.